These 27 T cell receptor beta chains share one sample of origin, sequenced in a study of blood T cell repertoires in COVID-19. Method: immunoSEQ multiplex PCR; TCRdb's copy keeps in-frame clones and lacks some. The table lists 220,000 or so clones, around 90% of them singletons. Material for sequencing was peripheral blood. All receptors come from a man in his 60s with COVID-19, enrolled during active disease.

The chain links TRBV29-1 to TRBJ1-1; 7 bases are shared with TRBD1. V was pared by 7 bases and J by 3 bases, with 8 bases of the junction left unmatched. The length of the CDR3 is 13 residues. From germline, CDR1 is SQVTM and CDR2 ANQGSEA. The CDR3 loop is CSARDSHDTEAFF. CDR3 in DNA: TGCAGCGCAAGGGACAGCCATGACACTGAAGCTTTCTTT.

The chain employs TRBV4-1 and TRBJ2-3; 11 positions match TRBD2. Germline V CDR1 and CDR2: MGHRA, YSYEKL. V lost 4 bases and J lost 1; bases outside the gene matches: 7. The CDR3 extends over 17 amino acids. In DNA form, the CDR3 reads TGCGCCAGCAGCCTCAAACCGACTAGCGGGGGCACAGATACGCAGTATTTT. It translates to CASSLKPTSGGTDTQYF.

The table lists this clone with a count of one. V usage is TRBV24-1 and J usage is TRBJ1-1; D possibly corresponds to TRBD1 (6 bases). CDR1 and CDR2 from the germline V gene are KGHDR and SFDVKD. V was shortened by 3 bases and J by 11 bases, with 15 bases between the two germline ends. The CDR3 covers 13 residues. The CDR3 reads CATSDPPDSRAFF. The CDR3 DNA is TGTGCCACCAGTGATCCGCCGGACAGCCGGGCTTTCTTT.

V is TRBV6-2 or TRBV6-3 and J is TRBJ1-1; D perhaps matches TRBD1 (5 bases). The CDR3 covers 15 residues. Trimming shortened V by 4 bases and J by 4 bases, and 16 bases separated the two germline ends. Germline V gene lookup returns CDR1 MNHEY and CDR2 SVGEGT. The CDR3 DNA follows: TGTGCCAGCAGTTCGCCCTTGGGGGGAACCACTGAAGCTTTCTTT. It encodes CASSSPLGGTTEAFF.

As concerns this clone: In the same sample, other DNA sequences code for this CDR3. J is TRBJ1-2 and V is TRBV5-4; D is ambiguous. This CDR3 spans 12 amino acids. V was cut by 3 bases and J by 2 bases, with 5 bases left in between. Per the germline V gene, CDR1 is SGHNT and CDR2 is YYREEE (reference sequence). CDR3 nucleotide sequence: TGTGCCAGCAGCTCGACAAACTATGGCTACACCTTC. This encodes CASSSTNYGYTF.

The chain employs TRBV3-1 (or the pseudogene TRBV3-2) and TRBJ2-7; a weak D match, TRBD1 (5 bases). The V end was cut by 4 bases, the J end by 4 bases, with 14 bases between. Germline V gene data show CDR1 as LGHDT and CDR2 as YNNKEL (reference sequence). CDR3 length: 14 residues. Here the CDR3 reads CASSPIGVDYEQYF. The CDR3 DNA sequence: TGTGCCAGCAGCCCCATAGGGGTCGATTACGAGCAGTACTTC.

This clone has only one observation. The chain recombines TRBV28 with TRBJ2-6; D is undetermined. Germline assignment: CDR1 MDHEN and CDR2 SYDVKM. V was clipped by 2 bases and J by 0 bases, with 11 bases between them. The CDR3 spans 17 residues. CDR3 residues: CASSLESGFSGANVLTF. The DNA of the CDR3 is TGTGCCAGCAGTTTAGAGTCCGGGTTCTCTGGGGCCAACGTCCTGACTTTC.

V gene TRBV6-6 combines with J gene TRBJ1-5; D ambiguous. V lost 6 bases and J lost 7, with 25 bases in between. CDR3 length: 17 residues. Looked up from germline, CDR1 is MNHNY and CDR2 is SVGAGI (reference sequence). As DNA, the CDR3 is TGTGCCAGCAGACGACCAGCGCAAGGAAGGAGGTCACAGCCCCAGCATTTT. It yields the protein CASRRPAQGRRSQPQHF.

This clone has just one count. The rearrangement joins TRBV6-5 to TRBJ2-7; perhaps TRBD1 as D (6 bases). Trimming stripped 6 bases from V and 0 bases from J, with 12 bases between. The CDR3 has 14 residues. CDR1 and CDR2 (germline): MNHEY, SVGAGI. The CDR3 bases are TGTGCCAGCAGCCCGGGACAAAGCTCCTACGAGCAGTACTTC. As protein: CASSPGQSSYEQYF.

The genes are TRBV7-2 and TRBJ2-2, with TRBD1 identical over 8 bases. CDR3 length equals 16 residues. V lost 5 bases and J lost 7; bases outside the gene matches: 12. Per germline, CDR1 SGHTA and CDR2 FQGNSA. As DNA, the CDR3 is TGTGCCAGCAGCCGGCGGGCAGGGGGCGATGGCGGGGAGCTGTTTTTT. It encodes CASSRRAGGDGGELFF. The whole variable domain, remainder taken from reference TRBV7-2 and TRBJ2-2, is GAGVSQSPSNKVTEKGKDVELRCDPISGHTALYWYRQSLGQGLEFLIYFQGNSAPDKSGLPSDRFSAERTGGSVSTLTIQRTQQEDSAVYLCASSRRAGGDGGELFFGEGSRLTVL.

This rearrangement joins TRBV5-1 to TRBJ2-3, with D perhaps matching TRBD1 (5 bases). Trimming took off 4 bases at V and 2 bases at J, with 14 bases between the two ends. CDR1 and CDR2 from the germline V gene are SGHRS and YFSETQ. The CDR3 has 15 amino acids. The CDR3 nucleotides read TGCGCCAGCAGCACGGACAAGGGTTCCACAGATACGCAGTATTTT. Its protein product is CASSTDKGSTDTQYF.

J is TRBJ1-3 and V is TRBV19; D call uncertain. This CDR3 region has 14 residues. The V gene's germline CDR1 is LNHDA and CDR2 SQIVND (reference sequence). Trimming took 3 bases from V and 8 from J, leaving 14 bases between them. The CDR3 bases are TGTGCCAGTAGTATTAAAGGGCAGAGGGACACCATATATTTT. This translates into CASSIKGQRDTIYF.

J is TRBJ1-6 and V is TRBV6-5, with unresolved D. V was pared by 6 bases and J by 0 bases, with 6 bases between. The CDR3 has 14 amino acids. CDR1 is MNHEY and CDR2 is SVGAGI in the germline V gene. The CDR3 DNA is TGTGCCAGCAGAGCCCCCTCCTATAATTCACCCCTCCACTTT. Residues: CASRAPSYNSPLHF.

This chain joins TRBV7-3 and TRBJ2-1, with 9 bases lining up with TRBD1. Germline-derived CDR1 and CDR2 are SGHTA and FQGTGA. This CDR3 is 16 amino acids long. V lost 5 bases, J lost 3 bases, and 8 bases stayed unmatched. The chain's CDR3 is CASSPGTGNSYNEQFF. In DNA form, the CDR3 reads TGTGCCAGCAGCCCCGGGACAGGGAATAGCTACAATGAGCAGTTCTTC. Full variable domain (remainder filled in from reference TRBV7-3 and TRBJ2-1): GAGVSQTPSNKVTEKGKYVELRCDPISGHTALYWYRQSLGQGPEFLIYFQGTGAADDSGLPNDRFFAVRPEGSVSTLKIQRTERGDSAVYLCASSPGTGNSYNEQFFGPGTRLTVL.

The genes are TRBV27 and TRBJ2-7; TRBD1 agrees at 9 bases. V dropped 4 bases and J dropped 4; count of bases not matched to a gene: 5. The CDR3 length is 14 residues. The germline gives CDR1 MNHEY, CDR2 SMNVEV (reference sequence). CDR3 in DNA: TGTGCCAGCAGTTCATGGGACAGGGCGTACGAGCAGTACTTC. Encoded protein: CASSSWDRAYEQYF.

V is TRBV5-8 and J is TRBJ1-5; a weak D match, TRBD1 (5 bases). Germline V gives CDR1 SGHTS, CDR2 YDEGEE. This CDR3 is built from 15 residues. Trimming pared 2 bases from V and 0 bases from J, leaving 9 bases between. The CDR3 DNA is TGTGCCAGCAGCTTCGCGGGGGGTAGCAATCAGCCCCAGCATTTT. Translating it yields CASSFAGGSNQPQHF.

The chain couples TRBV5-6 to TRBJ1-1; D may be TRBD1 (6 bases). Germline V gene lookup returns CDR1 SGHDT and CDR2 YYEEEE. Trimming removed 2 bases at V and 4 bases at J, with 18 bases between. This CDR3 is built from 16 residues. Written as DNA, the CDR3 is TGTGCCAGCAGCTTAGGCTTTAACAGGGCCACCACTGAAGCTTTCTTT. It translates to CASSLGFNRATTEAFF.

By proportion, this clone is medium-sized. CDR3 coding DNA: TGCAGCGTCTCCCTCTGGGACACCCTGCCTAACTATGGCTACACCTTC. It codes for CSVSLWDTLPNYGYTF. V usage is TRBV29-1 and J usage is TRBJ1-2; weak D call: TRBD1 (6 bases). Germline V lookup: CDR1 SQVTM, CDR2 ANQGSEA. This CDR3 contains 16 residues. Between the trimmed V and J ends, which lost 6 bases and 0 bases, there was a span of 20 bases.

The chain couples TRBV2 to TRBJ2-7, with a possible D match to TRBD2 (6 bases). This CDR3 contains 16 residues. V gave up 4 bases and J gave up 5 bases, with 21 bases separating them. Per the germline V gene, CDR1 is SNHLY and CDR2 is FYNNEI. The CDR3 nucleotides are TGTGCCAGCAGTGTTTCCCTAGCGTACGAGGGACACGAGCAGTACTTC. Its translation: CASSVSLAYEGHEQYF.

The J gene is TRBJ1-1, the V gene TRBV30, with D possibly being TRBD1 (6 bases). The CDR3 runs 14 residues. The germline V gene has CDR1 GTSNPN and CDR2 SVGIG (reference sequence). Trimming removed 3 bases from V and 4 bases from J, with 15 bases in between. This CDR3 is CAWSLLRGATEAFF. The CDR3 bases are TGTGCCTGGAGCCTCCTCCGGGGGGCCACTGAAGCTTTCTTT.

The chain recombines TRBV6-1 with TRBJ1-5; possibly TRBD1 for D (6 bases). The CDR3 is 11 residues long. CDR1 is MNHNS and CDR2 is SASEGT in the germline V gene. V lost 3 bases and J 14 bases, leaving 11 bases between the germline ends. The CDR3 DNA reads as TGTGCCAGCAGTGACCGGGGGGGCAAGCATTTT. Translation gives CASSDRGGKHF.

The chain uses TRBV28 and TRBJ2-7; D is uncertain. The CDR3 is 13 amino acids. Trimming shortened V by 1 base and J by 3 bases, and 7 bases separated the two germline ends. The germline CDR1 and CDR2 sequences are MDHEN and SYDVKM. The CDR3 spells CASSLYAFYEQYF. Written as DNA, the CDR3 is TGTGCCAGCAGTTTATACGCGTTCTACGAGCAGTACTTC.

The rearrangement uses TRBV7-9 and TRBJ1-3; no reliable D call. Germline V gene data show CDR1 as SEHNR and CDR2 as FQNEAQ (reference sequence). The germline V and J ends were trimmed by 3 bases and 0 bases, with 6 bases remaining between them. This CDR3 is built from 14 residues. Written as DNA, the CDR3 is TGTGCCAGCAGCTTGGGGAGCTCTGGAAACACCATATATTTT. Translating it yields CASSLGSSGNTIYF.

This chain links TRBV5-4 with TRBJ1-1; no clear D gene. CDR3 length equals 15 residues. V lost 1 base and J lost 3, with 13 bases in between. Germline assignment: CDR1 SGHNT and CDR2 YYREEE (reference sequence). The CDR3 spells CASSLSSRSHTEAFF. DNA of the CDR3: TGTGCCAGCAGCTTGTCGTCCAGGTCCCACACTGAAGCTTTCTTT.

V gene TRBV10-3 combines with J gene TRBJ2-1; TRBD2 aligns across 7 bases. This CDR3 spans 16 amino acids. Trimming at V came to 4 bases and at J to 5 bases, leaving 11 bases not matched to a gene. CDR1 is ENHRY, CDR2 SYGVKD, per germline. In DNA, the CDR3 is TGTGCCATCAGTGCCAGCATGCGGGAGAAGGACAATGAGCAGTTCTTC. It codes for CAISASMREKDNEQFF.

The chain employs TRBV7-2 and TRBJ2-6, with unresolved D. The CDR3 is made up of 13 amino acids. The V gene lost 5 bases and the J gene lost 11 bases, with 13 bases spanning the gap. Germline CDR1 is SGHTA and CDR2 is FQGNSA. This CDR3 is CASSVPSSDVLTF. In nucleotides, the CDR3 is TGTGCCAGCAGCGTTCCTTCGTCCGACGTCCTGACTTTC.

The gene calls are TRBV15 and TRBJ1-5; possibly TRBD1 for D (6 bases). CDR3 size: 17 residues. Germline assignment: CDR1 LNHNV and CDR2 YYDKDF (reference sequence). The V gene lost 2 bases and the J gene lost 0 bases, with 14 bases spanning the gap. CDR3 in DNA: TGTGCCACCAGCAGACCCTTTGGGGGCTATAGCAATCAGCCCCAGCATTTT. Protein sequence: CATSRPFGGYSNQPQHF.